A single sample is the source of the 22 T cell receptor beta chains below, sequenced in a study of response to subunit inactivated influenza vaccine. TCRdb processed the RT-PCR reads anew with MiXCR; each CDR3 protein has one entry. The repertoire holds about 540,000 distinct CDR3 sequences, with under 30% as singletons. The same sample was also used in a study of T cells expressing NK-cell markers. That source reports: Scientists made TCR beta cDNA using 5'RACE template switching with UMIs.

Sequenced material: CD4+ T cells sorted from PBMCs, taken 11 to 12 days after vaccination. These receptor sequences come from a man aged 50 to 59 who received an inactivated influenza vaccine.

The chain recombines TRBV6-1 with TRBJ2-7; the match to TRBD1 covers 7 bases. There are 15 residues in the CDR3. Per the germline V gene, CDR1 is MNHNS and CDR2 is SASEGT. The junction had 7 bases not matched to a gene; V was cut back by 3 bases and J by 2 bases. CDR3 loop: CASSEAVGQAYEQYF. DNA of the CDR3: TGTGCCAGCAGTGAGGCCGTTGGACAGGCCTACGAGCAGTACTTC.

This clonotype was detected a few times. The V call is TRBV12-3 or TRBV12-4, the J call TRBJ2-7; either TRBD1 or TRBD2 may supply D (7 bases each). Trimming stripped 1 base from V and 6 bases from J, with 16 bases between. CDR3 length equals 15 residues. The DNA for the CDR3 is TGTGCCAGCAGTTTAGGAAGCAGGGGGGGACTCGAGCAGTACTTC. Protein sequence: CASSLGSRGGLEQYF.

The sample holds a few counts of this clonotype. The CDR3 loop is CASSLASDRAYEQYF. The CDR3 coding sequence is TGTGCCAGCAGCTTAGCGTCGGACAGGGCCTACGAGCAGTACTTC. The chain carries TRBV7-2 and TRBJ2-7, with 8 bases identical to TRBD1. CDR1 and CDR2 (germline): SGHTA, FQGNSA. The CDR3 is made up of 15 amino acids. With V trimmed by 0 bases and J by 2 bases, 3 bases remained unmatched.

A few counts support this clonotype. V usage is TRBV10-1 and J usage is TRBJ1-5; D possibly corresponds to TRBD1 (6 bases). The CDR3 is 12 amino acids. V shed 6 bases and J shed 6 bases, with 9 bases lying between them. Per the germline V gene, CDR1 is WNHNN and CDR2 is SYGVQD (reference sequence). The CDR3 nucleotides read TGCGCCAGCAGCTCAGGGGCTCAGCCCCAGCATTTT. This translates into CASSSGAQPQHF.

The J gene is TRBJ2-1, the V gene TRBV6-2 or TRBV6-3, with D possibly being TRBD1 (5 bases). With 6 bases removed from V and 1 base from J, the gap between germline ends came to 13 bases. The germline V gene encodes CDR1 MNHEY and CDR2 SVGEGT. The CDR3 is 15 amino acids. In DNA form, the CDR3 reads TGTGCCAGCAGCCCTGGCAGGGTATCCTACAATGAGCAGTTCTTC. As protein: CASSPGRVSYNEQFF.

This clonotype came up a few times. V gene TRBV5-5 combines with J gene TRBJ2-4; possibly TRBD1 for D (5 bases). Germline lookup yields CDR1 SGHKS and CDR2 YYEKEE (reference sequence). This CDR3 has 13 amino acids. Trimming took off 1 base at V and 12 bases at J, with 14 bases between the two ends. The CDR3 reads CASSLSGQGDQYF. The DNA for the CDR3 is TGTGCCAGCAGCTTGTCAGGTCAGGGTGATCAGTACTTC.

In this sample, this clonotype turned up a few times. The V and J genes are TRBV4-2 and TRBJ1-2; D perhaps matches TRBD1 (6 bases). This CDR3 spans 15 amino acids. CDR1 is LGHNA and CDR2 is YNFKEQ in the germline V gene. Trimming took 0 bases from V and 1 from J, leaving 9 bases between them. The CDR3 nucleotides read TGTGCCAGCAGCCAAGATGCAGGGGTTAACTATGGCTACACCTTC. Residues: CASSQDAGVNYGYTF.

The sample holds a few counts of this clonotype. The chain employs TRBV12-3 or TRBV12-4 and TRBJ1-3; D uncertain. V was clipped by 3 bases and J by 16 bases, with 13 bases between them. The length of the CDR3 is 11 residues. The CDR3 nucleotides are TGTGCCAGCAGTTTTTTATCGGCCACGTATTTT. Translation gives CASSFLSATYF.

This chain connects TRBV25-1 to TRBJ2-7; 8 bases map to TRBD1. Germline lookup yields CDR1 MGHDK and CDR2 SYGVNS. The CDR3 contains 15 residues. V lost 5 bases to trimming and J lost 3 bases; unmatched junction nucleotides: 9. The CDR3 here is CASSKSRTGLYEQYF. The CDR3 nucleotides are TGTGCCAGCAGTAAGTCCAGGACAGGGCTCTACGAGCAGTACTTC.

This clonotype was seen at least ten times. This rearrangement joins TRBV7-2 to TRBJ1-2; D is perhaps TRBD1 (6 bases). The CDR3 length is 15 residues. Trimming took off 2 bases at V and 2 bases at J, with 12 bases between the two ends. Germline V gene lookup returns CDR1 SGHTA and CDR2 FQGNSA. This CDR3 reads CASSLNTGQNYGYTF. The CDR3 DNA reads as TGTGCCAGCAGCTTAAACACAGGGCAAAACTATGGCTACACCTTC. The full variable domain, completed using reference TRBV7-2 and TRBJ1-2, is GAGVSQSPSNKVTEKGKDVELRCDPISGHTALYWYRQSLGQGLEFLIYFQGNSAPDKSGLPSDRFSAERTGGSVSTLTIQRTQQEDSAVYLCASSLNTGQNYGYTFGSGTRLTVV.

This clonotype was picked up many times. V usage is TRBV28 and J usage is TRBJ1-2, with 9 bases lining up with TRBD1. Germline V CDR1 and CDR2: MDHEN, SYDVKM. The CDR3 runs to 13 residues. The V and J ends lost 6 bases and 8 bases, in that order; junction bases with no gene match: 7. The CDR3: CASRTGGVEGYTF. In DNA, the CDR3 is TGTGCCAGCAGAACAGGGGGCGTGGAAGGCTACACCTTC.

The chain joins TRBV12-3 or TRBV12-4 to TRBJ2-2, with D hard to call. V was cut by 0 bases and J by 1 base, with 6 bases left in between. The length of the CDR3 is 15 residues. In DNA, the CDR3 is TGTGCCAGCAGTTTAGCGATCTGGAACACCGGGGAGCTGTTTTTT. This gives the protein CASSLAIWNTGELFF.

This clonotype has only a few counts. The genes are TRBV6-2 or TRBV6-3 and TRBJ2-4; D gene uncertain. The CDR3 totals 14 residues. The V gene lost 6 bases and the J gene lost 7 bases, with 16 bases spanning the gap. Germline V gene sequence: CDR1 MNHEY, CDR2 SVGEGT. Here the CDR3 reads CASSPLGAGNIQYF. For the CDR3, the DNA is TGTGCCAGCAGCCCCTTAGGAGCCGGGAACATTCAGTACTTC.

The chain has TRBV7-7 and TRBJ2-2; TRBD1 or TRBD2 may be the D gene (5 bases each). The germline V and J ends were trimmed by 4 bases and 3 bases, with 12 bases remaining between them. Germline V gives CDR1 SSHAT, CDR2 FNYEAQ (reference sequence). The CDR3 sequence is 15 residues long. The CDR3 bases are TGTGCCAGCAGCTCGACGGGACCTCACACCGGGGAGCTGTTTTTT. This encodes CASSSTGPHTGELFF.

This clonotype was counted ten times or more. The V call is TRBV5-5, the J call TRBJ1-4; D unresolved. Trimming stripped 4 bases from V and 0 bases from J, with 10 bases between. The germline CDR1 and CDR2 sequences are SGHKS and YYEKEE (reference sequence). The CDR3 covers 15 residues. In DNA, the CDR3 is TGTGCCAGCAGCCCCAAATATGCAACTAATGAAAAACTGTTTTTT. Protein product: CASSPKYATNEKLFF.

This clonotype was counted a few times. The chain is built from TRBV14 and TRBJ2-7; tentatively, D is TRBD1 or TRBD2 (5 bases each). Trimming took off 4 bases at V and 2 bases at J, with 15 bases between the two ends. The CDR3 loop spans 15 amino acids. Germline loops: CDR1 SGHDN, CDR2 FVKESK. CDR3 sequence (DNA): TGTGCCAGCAGCCGAGGGGCAGGACTCACCTACGAGCAGTACTTC. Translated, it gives CASSRGAGLTYEQYF.

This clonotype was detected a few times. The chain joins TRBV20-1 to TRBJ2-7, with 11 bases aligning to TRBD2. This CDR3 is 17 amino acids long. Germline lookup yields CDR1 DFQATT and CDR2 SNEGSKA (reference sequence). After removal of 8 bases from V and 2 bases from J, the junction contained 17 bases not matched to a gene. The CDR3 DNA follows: TGCAGTCCAACTGGGGCCCTAGCGGGAGGTTTTGCCTACGAGCAGTACTTC. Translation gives CSPTGALAGGFAYEQYF.

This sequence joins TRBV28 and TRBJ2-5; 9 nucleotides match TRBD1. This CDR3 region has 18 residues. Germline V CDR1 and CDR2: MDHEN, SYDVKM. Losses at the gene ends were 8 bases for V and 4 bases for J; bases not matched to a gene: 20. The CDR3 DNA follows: TGTGCCAGCCCCCCTGGCCCCCGGACAGGGGAGATTGGAGAGACCCAGTACTTC. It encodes CASPPGPRTGEIGETQYF.

The CDR3: CASSLAGAAYNEQFF. The CDR3 region has the DNA TGTGCCAGCAGCTTAGCGGGAGCTGCCTACAATGAGCAGTTCTTC. The chain is built from TRBV7-3 and TRBJ2-1, with 7 bases aligning to TRBD2. Germline trimming cut 2 bases from V and 2 bases from J; bases unmatched to any gene: 3. Germline CDR1 and CDR2: SGHTA and FQGTGA. CDR3 length equals 15 residues.

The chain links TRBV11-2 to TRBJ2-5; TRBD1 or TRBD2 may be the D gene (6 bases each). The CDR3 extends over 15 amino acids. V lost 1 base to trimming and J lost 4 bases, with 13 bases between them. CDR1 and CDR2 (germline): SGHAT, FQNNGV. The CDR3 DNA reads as TGTGCCAGCAGCTTAGGGAGCAGGGGAGGAGAGACCCAGTACTTC. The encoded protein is CASSLGSRGGETQYF.

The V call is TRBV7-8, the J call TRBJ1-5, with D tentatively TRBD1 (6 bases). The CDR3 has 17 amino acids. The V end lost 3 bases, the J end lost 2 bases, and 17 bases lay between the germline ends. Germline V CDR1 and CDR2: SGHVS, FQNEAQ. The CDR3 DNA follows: TGTGCCAGCAGCTTTCGATCCGCAGGGGCTGGCAATCAGCCCCAGCATTTT. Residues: CASSFRSAGAGNQPQHF.

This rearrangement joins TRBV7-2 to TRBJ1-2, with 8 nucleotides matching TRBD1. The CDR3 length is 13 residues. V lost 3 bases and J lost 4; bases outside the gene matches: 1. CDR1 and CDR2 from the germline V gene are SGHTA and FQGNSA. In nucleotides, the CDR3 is TGTGCCAGCAGCTTGACAGGGGCCTATGGCTACACCTTC. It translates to CASSLTGAYGYTF.